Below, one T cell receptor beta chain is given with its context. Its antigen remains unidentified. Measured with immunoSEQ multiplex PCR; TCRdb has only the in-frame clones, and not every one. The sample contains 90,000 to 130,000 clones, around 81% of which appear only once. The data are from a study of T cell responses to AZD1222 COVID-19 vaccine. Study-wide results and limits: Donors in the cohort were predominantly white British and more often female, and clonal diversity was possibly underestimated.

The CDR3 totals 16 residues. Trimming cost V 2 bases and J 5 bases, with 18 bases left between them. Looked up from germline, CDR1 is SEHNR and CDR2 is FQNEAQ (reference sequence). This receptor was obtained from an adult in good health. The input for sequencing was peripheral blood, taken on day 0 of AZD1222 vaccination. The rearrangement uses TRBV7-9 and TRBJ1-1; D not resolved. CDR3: CASSLYGTPRRTEAFF. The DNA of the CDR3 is TGTGCCAGCAGCTTATATGGCACTCCACGGAGAACTGAAGCTTTCTTT.